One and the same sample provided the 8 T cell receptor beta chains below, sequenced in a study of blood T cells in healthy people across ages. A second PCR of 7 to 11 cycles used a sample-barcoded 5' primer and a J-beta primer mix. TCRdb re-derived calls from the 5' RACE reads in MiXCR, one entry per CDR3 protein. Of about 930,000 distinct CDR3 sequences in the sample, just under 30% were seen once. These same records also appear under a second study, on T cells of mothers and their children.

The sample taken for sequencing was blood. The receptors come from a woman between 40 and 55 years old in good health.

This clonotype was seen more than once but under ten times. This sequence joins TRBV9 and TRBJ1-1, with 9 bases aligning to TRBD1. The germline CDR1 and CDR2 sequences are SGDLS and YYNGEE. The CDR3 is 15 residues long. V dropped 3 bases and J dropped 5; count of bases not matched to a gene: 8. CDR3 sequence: CASSEKQGARTEAFF. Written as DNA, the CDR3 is TGTGCCAGCAGCGAGAAACAGGGGGCGAGGACTGAAGCTTTCTTT. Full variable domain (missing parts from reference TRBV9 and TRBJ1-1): DSGVTQTPKHLITATGQRVTLRCSPRSGDLSVYWYQQSLDQGLQFLIQYYNGEERAKGNILERFSAQQFPDLHSELNLSSLELGDSALYFCASSEKQGARTEAFFGQGTRLTVV.

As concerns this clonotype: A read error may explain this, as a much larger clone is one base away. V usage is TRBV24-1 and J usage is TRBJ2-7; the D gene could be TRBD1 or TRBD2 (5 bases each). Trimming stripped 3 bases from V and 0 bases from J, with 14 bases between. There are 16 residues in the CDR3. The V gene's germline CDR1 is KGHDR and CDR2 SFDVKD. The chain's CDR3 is CATSDARGSSSYEQYF. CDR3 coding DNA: TGTGCCACCAGTGATGCCCGGGGCTCCTCCTCCTACGAGCAGTACTTC.

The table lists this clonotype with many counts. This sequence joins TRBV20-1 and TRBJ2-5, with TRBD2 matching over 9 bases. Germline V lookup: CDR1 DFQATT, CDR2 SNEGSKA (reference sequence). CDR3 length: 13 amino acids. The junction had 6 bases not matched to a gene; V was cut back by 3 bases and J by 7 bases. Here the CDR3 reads CSARGPSGVTQYF. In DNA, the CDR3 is TGCAGTGCTAGGGGACCTAGCGGGGTGACCCAGTACTTC.

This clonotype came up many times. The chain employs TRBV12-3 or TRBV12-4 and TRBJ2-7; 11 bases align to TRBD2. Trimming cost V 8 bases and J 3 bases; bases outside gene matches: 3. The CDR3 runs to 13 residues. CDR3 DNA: TGTGCCAGCCAACTAGCGGGGGTCTACGAGCAGTACTTC. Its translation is CASQLAGVYEQYF.

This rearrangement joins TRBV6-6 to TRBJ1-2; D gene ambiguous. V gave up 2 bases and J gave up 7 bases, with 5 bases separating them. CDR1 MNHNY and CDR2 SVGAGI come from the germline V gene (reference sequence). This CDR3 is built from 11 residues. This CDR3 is CASSYAAGYTF. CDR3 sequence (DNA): TGTGCCAGCAGTTACGCCGCTGGCTACACCTTC.

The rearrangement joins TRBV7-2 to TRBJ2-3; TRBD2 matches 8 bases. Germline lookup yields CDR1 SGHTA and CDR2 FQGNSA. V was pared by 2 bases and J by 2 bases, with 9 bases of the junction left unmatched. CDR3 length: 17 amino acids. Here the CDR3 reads CASSLRGLAGITDTQYF. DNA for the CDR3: TGTGCCAGCAGCTTACGAGGACTAGCTGGCATCACAGATACGCAGTATTTT.

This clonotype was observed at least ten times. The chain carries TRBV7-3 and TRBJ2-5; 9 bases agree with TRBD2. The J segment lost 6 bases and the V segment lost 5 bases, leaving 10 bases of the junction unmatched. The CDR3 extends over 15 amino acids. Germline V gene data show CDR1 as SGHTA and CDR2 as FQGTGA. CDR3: CASSLGVAGAKTQYF. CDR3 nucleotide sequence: TGTGCCAGCAGCCTCGGGGTAGCGGGGGCGAAGACCCAGTACTTC.

The CDR3: CASSFGIGQGFFYGYTF. The CDR3 DNA reads TGTGCCAGCAGTTTTGGTATCGGACAGGGATTCTTCTATGGCTACACCTTC. The chain carries TRBV28 and TRBJ1-2; 8 nucleotides match TRBD1. Trimming removed 3 bases from V and 4 bases from J; junction bases left unmatched: 13. The germline CDR1 and CDR2 sequences are MDHEN and SYDVKM. This CDR3 has 17 amino acids.